This TCR beta chain was captured by sequencing in a study of T cells after yellow fever vaccination (dated by TCRdb to 2018 to 2020). About the investigation overall: Libraries from fractions with low cell numbers were prepared with the SMART-Seq v4 Ultra Low Input RNA kit. To follow T-cell clones before and after both primary and booster YFV17D yellow fever vaccination, bulk TCR alpha and beta repertoires underwent longitudinal sequencing. The cohort comprised two healthy male donors, one aged 18 to 30 and one aged 30 to 40 years. Blood was collected at multiple timepoints before and after primary and secondary immunization, and bulk PBMC replicates and cell subsets were isolated. Overall study results and their limits: A small fraction of clonotypes appeared in both the CD4 and CD8 compartments, likely as a result of convergent recombination. Compared with the primary T-cell response, the secondary T-cell response was faster but weaker, reaching its peak on day 5 rather than on day 15. Computational filtering was needed because FACS-sorted repertoires could contain abundant contaminating clonotypes from the bulk population. Only a couple of donors were included in the study, so the extent to which the findings can be generalized is limited. Most clones expanded after primary vaccination were re-detected after the booster (almost 98% of CD4 and roughly 85% of CD8), suggesting broad memory maintenance.

Sequencing was carried out with an Illumina NovaSeq 6000. TCR cDNA was synthesized by 5'RACE template switching, through which a universal primer site and unique molecular identifiers were introduced. cDNA synthesis was primed from both the TCR alpha and TCR beta constant segments. Libraries were amplified in two PCR steps, with sample barcodes and sequencing adapters added in the second step. Sequencing of libraries was performed on Illumina HiSeq 2500 (2x100 bp) or NovaSeq (2x150 bp). The authors' pipeline ran thus. Demultiplexing of reads and collapsing into UMI consensus sequences were performed with MIGEC, and V(D)J alignment was carried out with MiXCR. Vaccine-responding clonotypes were defined with edgeR using replicate PBMC samples, requiring FDR below 0.01 and a log2 fold change above 5 up to day 15. Each bulk clonotype was labeled CD4 or CD8 based on which sequenced repertoire, CD4 or CD8, contained the clonotype at higher abundance. TCRdb reworked the public reads: Q25 trimming with fastp, MiXCR clone assembly, productive beta chains retained. Rows merge per CDR3 protein into single entries with the most common DNA and genes. TCRdb's processing, not the study's, gives the V and J calls here. For this sample there are some 420,000 distinct CDR3 sequences; roughly a sixth appear just once. Of the sample, 15% to 20% falls within the top ten clones.

As for this clonotype: Its antigen has not been determined. There are no base qualities to consult, and no much larger clone falls within one base.

CDR1 and CDR2 were assigned from the germline V gene as SGHAT and FQNNGV. Inclusive of the bounding cysteine and phenylalanine, the CDR3 is 13 residues long. The read is trimmed to its CDR3 DNA, 39 bases read in frame from base 1. V was cut back by 2 bases and J by 4 bases, leaving a gap of 8 bases between them. The treatment or condition label here, explained by the study, means: live attenuated yellow fever vaccine strain. At each blood-draw timepoint, two biological replicates of bulk PBMCs were obtained. PBMCs were isolated from peripheral blood using a standard Ficoll-Paque protocol. RNA was extracted with TriZol from bulk PBMCs, CD4 and CD8 fractions, and dextramer-positive and dextramer-negative fractions.

The receptor was isolated from a man between 18 and 29 years old who received the YFV17D yellow fever vaccine. This chain joins TRBV11-2 to TRBJ1-1, with the D gene too uncertain to name. The starting material was PBMCs, obtained before the yellow fever booster vaccination. The CDR3 here reads CASSLSILTEAFF. The bases are TGTGCCAGCAGCTTAAGTATCCTCACTGAAGCTTTCTTT.